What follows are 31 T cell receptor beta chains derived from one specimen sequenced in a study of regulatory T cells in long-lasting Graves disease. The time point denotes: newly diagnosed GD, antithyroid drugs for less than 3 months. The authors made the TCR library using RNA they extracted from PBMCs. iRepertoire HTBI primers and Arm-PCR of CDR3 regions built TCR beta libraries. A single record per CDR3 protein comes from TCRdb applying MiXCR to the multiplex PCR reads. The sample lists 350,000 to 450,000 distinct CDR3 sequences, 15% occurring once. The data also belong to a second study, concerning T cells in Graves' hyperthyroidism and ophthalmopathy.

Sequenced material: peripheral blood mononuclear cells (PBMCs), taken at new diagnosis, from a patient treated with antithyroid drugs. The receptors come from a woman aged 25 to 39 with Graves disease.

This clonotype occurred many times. The CDR3 DNA reads as TGTGCCAGCAGCCGCCGGGAGCGGGGATTCCAAGAGACCCAGTACTTC. Its translation: CASSRRERGFQETQYF. The V call is TRBV7-3, the J call TRBJ2-5; TRBD2 matches at 7 bases. V dropped 5 bases and J dropped 1; count of bases not matched to a gene: 10. The germline V gene has CDR1 SGHTA and CDR2 FQGTGA. The CDR3 totals 16 residues. The full variable domain, its missing parts supplied by reference TRBV7-3 and TRBJ2-5, is GAGVSQTPSNKVTEKGKYVELRCDPISGHTALYWYRQSLGQGPEFLIYFQGTGAADDSGLPNDRFFAVRPEGSVSTLKIQRTERGDSAVYLCASSRRERGFQETQYFGPGTRLLVL.

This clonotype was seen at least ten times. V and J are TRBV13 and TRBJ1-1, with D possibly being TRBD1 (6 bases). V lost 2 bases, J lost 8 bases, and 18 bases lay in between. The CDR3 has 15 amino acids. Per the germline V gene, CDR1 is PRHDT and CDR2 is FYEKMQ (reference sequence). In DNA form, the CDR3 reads TGTGCCAGCAGCTTACGCGGCTCTGGACAGCAAGAAGCTTTCTTT. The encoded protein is CASSLRGSGQQEAFF.

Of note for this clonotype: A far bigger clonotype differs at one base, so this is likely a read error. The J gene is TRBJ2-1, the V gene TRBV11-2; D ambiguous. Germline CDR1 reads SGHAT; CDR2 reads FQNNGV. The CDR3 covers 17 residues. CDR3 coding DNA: TGTGCCAGCAGTTTATCCGCCTTTGGGCACTCCTACGATGAGCAGTTCTTC. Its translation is CASSLSAFGHSYDEQFF.

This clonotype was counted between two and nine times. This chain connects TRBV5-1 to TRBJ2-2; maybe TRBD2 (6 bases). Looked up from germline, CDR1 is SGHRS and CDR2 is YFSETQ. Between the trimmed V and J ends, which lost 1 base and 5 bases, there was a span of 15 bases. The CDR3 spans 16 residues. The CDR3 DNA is TGCGCCAGCAGCTTGTACGGGGACTCTCAGACCGGGGAGCTGTTTTTT. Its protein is CASSLYGDSQTGELFF.

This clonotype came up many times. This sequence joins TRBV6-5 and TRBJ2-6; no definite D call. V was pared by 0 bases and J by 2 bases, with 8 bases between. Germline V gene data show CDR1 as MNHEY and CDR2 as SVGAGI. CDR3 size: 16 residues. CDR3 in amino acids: CASSYSKRAGANVLTF. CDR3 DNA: TGTGCCAGCAGTTACTCGAAACGGGCTGGGGCCAACGTCCTGACTTTC.

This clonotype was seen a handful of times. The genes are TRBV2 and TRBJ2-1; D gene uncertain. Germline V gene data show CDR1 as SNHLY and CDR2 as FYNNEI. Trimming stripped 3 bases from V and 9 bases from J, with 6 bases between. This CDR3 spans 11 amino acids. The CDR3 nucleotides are TGTGCCAGCAGTGATTATAGTGAGCAGTTCTTC. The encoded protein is CASSDYSEQFF.

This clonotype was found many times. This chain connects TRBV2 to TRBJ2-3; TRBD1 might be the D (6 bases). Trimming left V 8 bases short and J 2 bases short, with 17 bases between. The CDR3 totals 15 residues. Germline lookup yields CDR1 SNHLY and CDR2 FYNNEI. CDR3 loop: CASPPRVGATDTQYF. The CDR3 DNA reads TGTGCCAGCCCGCCCCGGGTGGGGGCCACAGATACGCAGTATTTT.

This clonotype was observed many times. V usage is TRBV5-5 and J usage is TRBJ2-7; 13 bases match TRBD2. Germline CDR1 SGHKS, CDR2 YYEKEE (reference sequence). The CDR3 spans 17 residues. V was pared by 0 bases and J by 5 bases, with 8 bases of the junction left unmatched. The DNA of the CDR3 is TGTGCCAGCAGCTTGGCCGGACTAGCGGGAGTCGGCGACGAGCAGTACTTC. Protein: CASSLAGLAGVGDEQYF.

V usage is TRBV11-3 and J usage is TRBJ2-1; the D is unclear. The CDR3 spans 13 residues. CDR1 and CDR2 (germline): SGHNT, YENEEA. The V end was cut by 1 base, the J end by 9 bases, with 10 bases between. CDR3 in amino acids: CASSLVANAEQFF. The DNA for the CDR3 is TGTGCCAGCAGCTTAGTGGCGAACGCTGAGCAGTTCTTC.

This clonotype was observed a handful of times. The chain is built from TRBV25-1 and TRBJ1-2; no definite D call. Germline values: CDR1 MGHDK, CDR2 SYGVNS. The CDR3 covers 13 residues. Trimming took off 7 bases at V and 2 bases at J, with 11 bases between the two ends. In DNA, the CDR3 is TGTGCCAGCACCAAAGGAGAAAACTATGGCTACACCTTC. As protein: CASTKGENYGYTF.

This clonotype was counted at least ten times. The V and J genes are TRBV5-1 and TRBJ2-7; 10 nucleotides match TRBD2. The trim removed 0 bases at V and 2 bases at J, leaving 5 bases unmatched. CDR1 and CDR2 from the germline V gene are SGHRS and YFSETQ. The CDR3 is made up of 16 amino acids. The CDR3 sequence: CASSLGAGGPTYEQYF. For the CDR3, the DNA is TGCGCCAGCAGCTTGGGAGCGGGAGGGCCCACCTACGAGCAGTACTTC.

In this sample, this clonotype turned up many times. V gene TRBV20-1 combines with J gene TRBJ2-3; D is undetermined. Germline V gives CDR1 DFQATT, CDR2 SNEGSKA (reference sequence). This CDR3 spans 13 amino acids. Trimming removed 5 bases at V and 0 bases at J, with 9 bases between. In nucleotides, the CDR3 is TGCAGTGCTGGTCCGGACAGCACAGATACGCAGTATTTT. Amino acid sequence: CSAGPDSTDTQYF.

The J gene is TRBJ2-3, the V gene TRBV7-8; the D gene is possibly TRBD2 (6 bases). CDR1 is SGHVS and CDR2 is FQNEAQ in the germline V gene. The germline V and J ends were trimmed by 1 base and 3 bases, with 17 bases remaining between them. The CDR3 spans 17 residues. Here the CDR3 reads CASSLGAVGSGTDTQYF. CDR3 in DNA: TGTGCCAGCAGCTTAGGGGCCGTAGGTAGCGGAACAGATACGCAGTATTTT.

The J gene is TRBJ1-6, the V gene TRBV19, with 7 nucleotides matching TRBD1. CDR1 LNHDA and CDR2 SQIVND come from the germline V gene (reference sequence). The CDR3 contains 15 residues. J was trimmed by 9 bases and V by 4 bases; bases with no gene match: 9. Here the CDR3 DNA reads TGTGCCAGTAGTACGACGACAGGGAGTTTTTCACCCCTCCACTTT. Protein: CASSTTTGSFSPLHF.

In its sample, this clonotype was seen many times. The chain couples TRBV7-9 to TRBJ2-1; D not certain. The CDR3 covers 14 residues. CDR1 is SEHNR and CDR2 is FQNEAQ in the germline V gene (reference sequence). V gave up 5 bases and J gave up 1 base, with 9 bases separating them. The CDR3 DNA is TGTGCCAGCAGCCCGCTCTTGTCCTACAATGAGCAGTTCTTC. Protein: CASSPLLSYNEQFF.

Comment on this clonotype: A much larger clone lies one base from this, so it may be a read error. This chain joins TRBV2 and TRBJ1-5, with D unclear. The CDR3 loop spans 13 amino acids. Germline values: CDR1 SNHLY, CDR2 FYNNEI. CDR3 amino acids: CAGSNSYNQPQHF. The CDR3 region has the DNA TGTGCCGGCAGTAACAGCTACAATCAGCCCCAGCATTTT.

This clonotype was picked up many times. CDR3 amino acids: CASSDRKETQYF. In DNA form, the CDR3 reads TGCGCCAGCAGTGACAGAAAGGAGACCCAGTACTTC. The chain joins TRBV10-1 to TRBJ2-5; the D is unclear. CDR3 length: 12 residues. Germline CDR1 is WNHNN and CDR2 is SYGVQD (reference sequence). Trimming left V 3 bases short and J 5 bases short, with 7 bases between.

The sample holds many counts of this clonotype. The CDR3: CASSLFTGASTDTQYF. CDR3 nucleotide sequence: TGCGCCAGCAGCTTGTTTACAGGGGCTAGCACAGATACGCAGTATTTT. V gene TRBV5-1 combines with J gene TRBJ2-3; 7 bases line up with TRBD1. V shed 1 base and J 0 bases; nucleotides not matched to a gene: 5. Germline values: CDR1 SGHRS, CDR2 YFSETQ. This CDR3 spans 16 amino acids.

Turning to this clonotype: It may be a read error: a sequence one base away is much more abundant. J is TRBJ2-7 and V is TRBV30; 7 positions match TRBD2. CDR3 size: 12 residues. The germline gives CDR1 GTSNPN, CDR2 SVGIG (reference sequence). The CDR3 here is CARSGVPYEQYF. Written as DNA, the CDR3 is TGTGCCCGGAGCGGGGTACCCTACGAGCAGTACTTC.

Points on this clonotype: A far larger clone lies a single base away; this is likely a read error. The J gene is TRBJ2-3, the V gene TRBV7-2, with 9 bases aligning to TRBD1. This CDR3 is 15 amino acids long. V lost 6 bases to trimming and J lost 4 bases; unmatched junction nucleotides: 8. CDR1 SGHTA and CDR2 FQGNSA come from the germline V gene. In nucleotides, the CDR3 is TGTGCCAGCAGTGGAAGGGACAGGGAGTCAGATACGCAGTATTTT. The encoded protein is CASSGRDRESDTQYF.

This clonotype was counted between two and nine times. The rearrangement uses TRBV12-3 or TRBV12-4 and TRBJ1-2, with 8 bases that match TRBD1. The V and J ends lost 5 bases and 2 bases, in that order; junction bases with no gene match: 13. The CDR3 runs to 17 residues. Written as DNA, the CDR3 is TGTGCCAGCAGTCCGCGGACAGGGCCCCACCTAAACTATGGCTACACCTTC. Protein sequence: CASSPRTGPHLNYGYTF.

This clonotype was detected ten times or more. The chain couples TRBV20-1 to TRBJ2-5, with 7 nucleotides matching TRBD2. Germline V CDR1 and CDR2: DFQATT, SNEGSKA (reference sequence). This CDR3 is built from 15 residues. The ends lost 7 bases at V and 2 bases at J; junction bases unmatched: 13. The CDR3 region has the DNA TGCAGTGGAGGGCGGGCTAGCGGCAATCAAGAGACCCAGTACTTC. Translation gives CSGGRASGNQETQYF.

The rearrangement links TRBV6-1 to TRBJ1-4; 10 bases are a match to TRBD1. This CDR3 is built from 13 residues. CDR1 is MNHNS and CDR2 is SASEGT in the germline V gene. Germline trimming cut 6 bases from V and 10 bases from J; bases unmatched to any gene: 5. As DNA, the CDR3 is TGTGCCAGCAGGCCGGACAGGGGGGGAAAACTGTTTTTT. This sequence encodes CASRPDRGGKLFF.

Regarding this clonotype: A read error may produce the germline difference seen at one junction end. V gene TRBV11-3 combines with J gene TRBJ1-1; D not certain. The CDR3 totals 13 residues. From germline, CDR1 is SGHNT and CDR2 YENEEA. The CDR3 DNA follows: TGTGCCGGCAGCCCCGATTTGAACACTGAAGCTTTCTTT. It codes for CAGSPDLNTEAFF.

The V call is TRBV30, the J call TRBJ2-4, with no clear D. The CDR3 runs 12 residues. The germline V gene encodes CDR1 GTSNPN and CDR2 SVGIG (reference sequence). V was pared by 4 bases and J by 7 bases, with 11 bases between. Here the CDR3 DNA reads TGTGCCTGGAATTCCGGGCGGAACATTCAGTACTTC. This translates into CAWNSGRNIQYF.

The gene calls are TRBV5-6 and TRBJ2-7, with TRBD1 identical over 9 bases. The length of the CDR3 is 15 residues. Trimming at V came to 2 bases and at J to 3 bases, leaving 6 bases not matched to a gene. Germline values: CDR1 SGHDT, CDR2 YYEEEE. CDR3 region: CASSFGTGTSYEQYF. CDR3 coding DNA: TGTGCCAGCAGCTTCGGGACAGGGACGAGCTACGAGCAGTACTTC.

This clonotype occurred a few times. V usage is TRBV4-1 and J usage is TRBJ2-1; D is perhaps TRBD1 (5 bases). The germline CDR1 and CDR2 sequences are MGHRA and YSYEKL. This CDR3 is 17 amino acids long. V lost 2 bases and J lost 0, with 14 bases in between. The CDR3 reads CASSQRSDTGSYNEQFF. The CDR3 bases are TGCGCCAGCAGCCAAAGGTCTGACACAGGCTCCTACAATGAGCAGTTCTTC.

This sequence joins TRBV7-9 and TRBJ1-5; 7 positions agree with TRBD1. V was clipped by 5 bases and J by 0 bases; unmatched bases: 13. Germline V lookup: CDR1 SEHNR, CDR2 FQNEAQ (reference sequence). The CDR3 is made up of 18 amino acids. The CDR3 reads CASSPRDRGLDSNQPQHF. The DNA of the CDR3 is TGTGCCAGCAGCCCTCGGGACAGAGGGCTAGATAGCAATCAGCCCCAGCATTTT.

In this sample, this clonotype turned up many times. The CDR3 sequence: CASSQGRTIRNTEAFF. CDR3 DNA sequence: TGTGCCAGCAGCCAAGGACGGACTATAAGGAACACTGAAGCTTTCTTT. The V call is TRBV3-1, the J call TRBJ1-1; no clear D gene. This CDR3 comprises 16 residues. The germline V gene has CDR1 LGHDT and CDR2 YNNKEL (reference sequence). Between the trimmed V and J ends, which lost 1 base and 1 base, there was a span of 13 bases.

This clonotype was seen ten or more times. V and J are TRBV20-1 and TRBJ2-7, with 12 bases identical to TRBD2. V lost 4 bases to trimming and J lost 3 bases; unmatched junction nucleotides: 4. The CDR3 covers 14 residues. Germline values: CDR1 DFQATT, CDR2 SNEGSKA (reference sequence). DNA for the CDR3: TGCAGTGCTATAAGACTAGCGGGAGTCTACGAGCAGTACTTC. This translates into CSAIRLAGVYEQYF.

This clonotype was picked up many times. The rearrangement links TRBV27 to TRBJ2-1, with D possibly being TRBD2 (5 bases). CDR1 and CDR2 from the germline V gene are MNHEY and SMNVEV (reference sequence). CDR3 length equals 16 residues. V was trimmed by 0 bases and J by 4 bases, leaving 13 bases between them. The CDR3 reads CASSLSADYLYNEQFF. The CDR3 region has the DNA TGTGCCAGCAGTTTATCGGCCGACTATCTTTACAATGAGCAGTTCTTC.